Listed below are T cell receptor beta chains from one sample, sequenced in a study of cytomegalovirus exposure and HLA in healthy donors. Using immunoSEQ multiplex PCR, the repertoire was profiled, and TCRdb retains in-frame clones only, with some absent. The profile shows under 300,000 clones, 75% to 90% of them singletons. The specimen was PBMCs. These receptors originate from a woman in her 30s in good health and CMV-seropositive. The conserved cysteine and the conserved F or W are not part of the CDR3 here. D genes are given only for firm matches.

>TRBD2|TRBV5-5|TRBJ2-5
ASSLVVAGGKETQY
>TRBD2|TRBV2|TRBJ2-1
ASSALAGGDEQF
>-|TRBV19|TRBJ2-5
ASSVWGVAETQY
>-|TRBV30|TRBJ2-7
ACAGSLGGEQY
>-|TRBV15|TRBJ1-4
ATSRAQNEKLF
>-|TRBV10-3|TRBJ2-6
AISDTRSSGANVLT
>-|TRBV30|TRBJ2-3
AWSGLGTDTQY
>-|TRBV27|TRBJ1-5
ASSSIQGQSNQPQH
>TRBD1|TRBV5-1|TRBJ2-7
ASSLWDSGYEQY
>-|TRBV30|TRBJ2-2
AWRYSYTGELF
>TRBD2|TRBV9|TRBJ2-7
ASSPRLADFYEQY
>-|TRBV9|TRBJ1-2
ASSGGGYT
>TRBD1|TRBV5-1|TRBJ2-7
ASSSGTGDHEQY
>TRBD2|TRBV19|TRBJ2-3
ASNGGGDTQY
>TRBD1|TRBV27|TRBJ1-2
ASSSTGGIDIYGYT
>TRBD1|TRBV28|TRBJ2-2
ASRPPGQLAGELF
>TRBD2|TRBV28|TRBJ2-5
ASSVTSGQKETQY
>TRBD2|TRBV6-5|TRBJ2-7
ASSYSAVSGYEQY
>-|TRBV5-1|TRBJ2-7
ASSRGIEPPYEQY
>-|TRBV7-3|TRBJ2-1
ASSSLDSQF
>-|TRBV19|TRBJ2-7
ASSFLRQGNEQY
>TRBD1|TRBV5-1|TRBJ2-1
ASSGQGYTNEQF
>TRBD1|TRBV5-4|TRBJ1-2
ASQGGSQVFDGYT
>-|TRBV7-9|TRBJ2-2
ASSPPWGETGELF
>-|TRBV19|TRBJ2-1
ASSVSDTVNHEQF
>-|TRBV7-6|TRBJ2-1
ASSLGISGLGVNEQF
>TRBD2|TRBV11-2|TRBJ2-2
ASSSYPSGRAGELF
>TRBD2|TRBV15|TRBJ2-3
ATSRVSQGLADDRTQY
>TRBD1|TRBV30|TRBJ2-7
AWSPTGSEQY
>-|TRBV5-1|TRBJ2-7
ASSLGSLAYEQY
>TRBD2|TRBV5-1|TRBJ2-5
ASSSLAGAGETQY
>-|TRBV4-1|TRBJ2-7
ASSQDSTISYEQY
>-|TRBV18|TRBJ1-2
ASSQPENGYT
>-|TRBV9|TRBJ1-1
ASSKRNTEAF
>-|TRBV11-2|TRBJ2-7
ASRLTAGEQY
>TRBD1|TRBV4-1|TRBJ1-2
ASSQKRDRASYGYT
>TRBD1|TRBV30|TRBJ1-4
AWSVGQGTTNEKLF
>-|TRBV27|TRBJ2-7
ASSRRGSYEQY
>TRBD1|TRBV27|TRBJ1-3
ARGQPLPPSGNTIY
>TRBD1|TRBV6-5|TRBJ2-1
ASGDRANEQF
>-|TRBV6-5|TRBJ1-2
ASTNGAGYSYGYT
>-|TRBV19|TRBJ1-3
ASTWTENSGNTIY
>-|TRBV5-4|TRBJ2-5
ASSPEGLGETQY
>-|TRBV5-6|TRBJ2-6
ASSSTPWPGANVLT
>-|TRBV10-3|TRBJ1-1
AISVRVNTEAF
>TRBD2|TRBV6-1|TRBJ2-7
ASSLAGVAYEQY
>TRBD2|TRBV29-1|TRBJ2-3
SVRPGLELDTQY
>TRBD1|TRBV27|TRBJ2-5
ASSPTSPTGVGSETQY
>TRBD1|TRBV7-9|TRBJ1-2
ASSFGQGSYGYT